Shown below are 10 T cell receptor beta chains from a single sample sequenced in a study of beta chain features in type 1 diabetes. The authors reverse transcribed all of the isolated RNA, so sequencing captured expressed TCRB transcripts. Profiled with immunoSEQ multiplex PCR; TCRdb holds only in-frame clones, not every one. The sample has more than 30,000 clones; about two thirds are singletons. The sample taken for sequencing was Tregs from blood. Receptors were obtained from a woman aged 25 to 39 in good health.

The J gene is TRBJ2-2, the V gene TRBV15; TRBD2 matches 13 bases. Trimming cost V 4 bases and J 8 bases; bases outside gene matches: 4. Germline V gene lookup returns CDR1 LNHNV and CDR2 YYDKDF (reference sequence). The CDR3 totals 15 residues. The CDR3 here is CATSKRTSGRGELFF. The CDR3 DNA follows: TGTGCCACCAGCAAGCGGACTAGCGGGAGAGGGGAGCTGTTTTTT.

The CDR3 region has the DNA TGTGCCAGCGGCCCCGGGACAGGGAACTCTGGGGCCAACGTCCTGACTTTC. This codes for CASGPGTGNSGANVLTF. V usage is TRBV11-1 and J usage is TRBJ2-6; 9 bases align to TRBD1. Germline V gene data show CDR1 as SGHAT and CDR2 as FQDESV (reference sequence). The CDR3 sequence is 17 residues long. Trimming at V came to 8 bases and at J to 0 bases, leaving 8 bases not matched to a gene.

V is TRBV15 and J is TRBJ2-1, with 10 bases identical to TRBD1. Germline CDR1 LNHNV, CDR2 YYDKDF (reference sequence). The length of the CDR3 is 16 residues. V gave up 1 base and J gave up 6 bases; unmatched junction bases: 6. The CDR3 DNA sequence: TGTGCCACCAGCAGAGGGGGGGACAGGGGTTCCAATGAGCAGTTCTTC. Translation: CATSRGGDRGSNEQFF.

There are a few counts of this clone. The chain recombines TRBV7-3 with TRBJ2-1; 14 bases are a match to TRBD2. CDR3 length: 15 amino acids. Germline V gene data show CDR1 as SGHTA and CDR2 as FQGTGA. V gave up 5 bases and J gave up 8 bases; unmatched junction bases: 5. As DNA, the CDR3 is TGTGCCAGCAGCAGGGGACTAGCGGGAGCCGATGAGCAGTTCTTC. It is translated as CASSRGLAGADEQFF.

A single count supports this clone. The rearrangement uses TRBV6-6 and TRBJ2-1, with 7 bases identical to TRBD2. CDR3 length: 13 amino acids. In germline, CDR1 is MNHNY, CDR2 SVGAGI (reference sequence). The V gene end was trimmed by 5 bases and the J gene end by 5 bases; junction bases not matched to a gene: 3. Here the CDR3 reads CASSLGTNNEQFF. The CDR3 DNA sequence: TGTGCCAGCAGTCTTGGGACTAACAATGAGCAGTTCTTC.

Only a few counts were recorded for this clone. This chain joins TRBV7-9 and TRBJ2-5; no definite D call. CDR1 and CDR2 (germline): SEHNR, FQNEAQ (reference sequence). V was shortened by 1 base and J by 2 bases, with 14 bases between the two germline ends. This CDR3 spans 16 amino acids. CDR3 in amino acids: CASSLGPGELQETQYF. CDR3 nucleotides: TGTGCCAGCAGCTTAGGGCCTGGAGAACTACAAGAGACCCAGTACTTC.

The chain is built from TRBV4-2 and TRBJ1-2; tentatively, D is TRBD1 (5 bases). This CDR3 region has 19 residues. V lost 0 bases and J 4 bases, leaving 24 bases between the germline ends. Per the germline V gene, CDR1 is LGHNA and CDR2 is YNFKEQ. DNA of the CDR3: TGTGCCAGCAGCCAAGATAAAGGAGATTCGGGGGGATCTCTCTATGGCTACACCTTC. As protein: CASSQDKGDSGGSLYGYTF.

The rearrangement uses TRBV29-1 and TRBJ2-1; a weak D match, TRBD1 (6 bases). Germline CDR1 is SQVTM and CDR2 is ANQGSEA. The CDR3 sequence is 13 residues long. The V and J ends lost 7 bases and 9 bases respectively, with 19 bases between them. This CDR3 reads CSAKAWTEGEQFF. The DNA of the CDR3 is TGCAGCGCTAAGGCCTGGACAGAAGGTGAGCAGTTCTTC.

This clone was picked up a small number of times. The chain uses TRBV9 and TRBJ2-7; 12 nucleotides match TRBD2. V gave up 2 bases and J gave up 2 bases; unmatched junction bases: 2. Germline-derived CDR1 and CDR2 are SGDLS and YYNGEE. The CDR3 is 15 residues long. The CDR3 here is CASSVGTSGPYEQYF. CDR3 sequence (DNA): TGTGCCAGCAGCGTTGGGACTAGCGGGCCCTACGAGCAGTACTTC.

The gene calls are TRBV7-2 and TRBJ2-1; 8 bases are a match to TRBD2. In germline, CDR1 is SGHTA, CDR2 FQGNSA. The CDR3 sequence is 16 residues long. V trimming: 0 bases; J trimming: 6 bases; junction bases outside the gene matches: 7. For the CDR3, the DNA is TGTGCCAGCAGCTTAGCCCCGGGACTAGTCTCCAATGAGCAGTTCTTC. Its protein is CASSLAPGLVSNEQFF. Based on the CDR3 plus reference TRBV7-2 and TRBJ2-1, the full variable domain is GAGVSQSPSNKVTEKGKDVELRCDPISGHTALYWYRQSLGQGLEFLIYFQGNSAPDKSGLPSDRFSAERTGGSVSTLTIQRTQQEDSAVYLCASSLAPGLVSNEQFFGPGTRLTVL.